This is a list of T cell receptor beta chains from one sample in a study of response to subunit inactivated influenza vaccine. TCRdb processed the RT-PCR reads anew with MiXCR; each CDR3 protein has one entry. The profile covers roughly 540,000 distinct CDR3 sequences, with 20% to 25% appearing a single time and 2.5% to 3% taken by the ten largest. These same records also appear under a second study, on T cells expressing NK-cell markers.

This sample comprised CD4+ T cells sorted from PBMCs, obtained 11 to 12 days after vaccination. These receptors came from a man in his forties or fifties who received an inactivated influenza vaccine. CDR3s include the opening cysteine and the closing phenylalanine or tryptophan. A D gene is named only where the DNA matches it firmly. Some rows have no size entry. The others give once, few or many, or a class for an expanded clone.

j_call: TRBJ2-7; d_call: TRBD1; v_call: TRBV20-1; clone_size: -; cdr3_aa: CSADGQGNYEQYF; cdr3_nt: TGCAGTGCCGATGGACAGGGGAACTACGAGCAGTACTTC
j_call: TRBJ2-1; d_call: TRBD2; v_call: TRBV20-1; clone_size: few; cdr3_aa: CSASPSGGSYNEQFF; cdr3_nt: TGCAGTGCTAGCCCTAGCGGGGGTTCCTACAATGAGCAGTTCTTC
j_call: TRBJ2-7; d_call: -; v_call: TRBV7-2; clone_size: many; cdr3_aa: CASSLARDYEQYF; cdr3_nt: TGCGCCAGCAGCTTGGCTCGGGACTACGAGCAGTACTTC
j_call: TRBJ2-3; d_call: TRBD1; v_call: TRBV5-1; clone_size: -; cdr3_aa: CASSFGQGGDTQYF; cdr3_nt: TGCGCCAGCAGCTTCGGACAGGGAGGAGATACGCAGTATTTT
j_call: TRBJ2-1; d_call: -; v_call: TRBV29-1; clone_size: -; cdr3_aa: CSSTKGANEQFF; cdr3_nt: TGCAGCTCCACGAAGGGAGCCAATGAGCAGTTCTTC
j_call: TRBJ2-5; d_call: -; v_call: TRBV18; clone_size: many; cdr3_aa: CASSPRETQYF; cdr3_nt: TGTGCCAGCAGCCCCAGGGAGACCCAGTACTTC
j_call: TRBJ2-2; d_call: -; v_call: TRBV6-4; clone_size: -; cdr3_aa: CASSVSSGYTGELFF; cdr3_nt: TGTGCCAGCAGTGTGAGTAGCGGATACACCGGGGAGCTGTTTTTT
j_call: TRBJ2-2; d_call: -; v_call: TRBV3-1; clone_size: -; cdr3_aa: CASSQGFTTGELFF; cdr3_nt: TGTGCCAGCAGCCAAGGGTTCACCACCGGGGAGCTGTTTTTT
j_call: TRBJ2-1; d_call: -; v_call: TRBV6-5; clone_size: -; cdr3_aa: CASSYERSYYNEQFF; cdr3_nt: TGTGCCAGCAGTTACGAGCGGAGCTACTACAATGAGCAGTTCTTC
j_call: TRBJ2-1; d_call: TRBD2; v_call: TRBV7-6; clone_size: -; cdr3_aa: CASSLAVPSGSRHNEQFF; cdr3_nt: TGTGCCAGCAGCTTAGCGGTCCCCAGCGGGAGTAGGCACAATGAGCAGTTCTTC
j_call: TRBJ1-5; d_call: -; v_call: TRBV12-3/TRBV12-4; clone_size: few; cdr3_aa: CASSLVGSNQPQHF; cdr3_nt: TGTGCCAGCAGTTTAGTGGGATCCAATCAGCCCCAGCATTTT
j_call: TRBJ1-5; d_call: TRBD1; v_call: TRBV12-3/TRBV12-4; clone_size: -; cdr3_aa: CASSLAGGPQPQHF; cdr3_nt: TGTGCCAGCAGTTTAGCAGGGGGCCCTCAGCCCCAGCATTTT
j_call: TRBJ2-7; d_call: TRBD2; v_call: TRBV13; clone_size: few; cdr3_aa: CASSLARLAGEVAYEQYF; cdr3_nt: TGTGCCAGCAGCTTAGCCCGACTAGCGGGAGAGGTCGCCTACGAGCAGTACTTC
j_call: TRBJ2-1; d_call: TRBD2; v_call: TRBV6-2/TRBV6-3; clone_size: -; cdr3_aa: CASKRERLQSEQFF; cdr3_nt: TGTGCCAGCAAGCGGGAAAGGTTACAGAGTGAGCAGTTCTTC
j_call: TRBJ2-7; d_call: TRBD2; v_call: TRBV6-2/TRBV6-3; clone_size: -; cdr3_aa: CASSYSRTSSWSNEQYF; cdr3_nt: TGTGCCAGCAGTTACTCTCGGACTAGCTCGTGGAGCAACGAGCAGTACTTC
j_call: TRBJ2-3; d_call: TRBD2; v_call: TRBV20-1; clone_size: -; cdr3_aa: CSARSRELGTDTQYF; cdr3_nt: TGCAGTGCTAGGTCGCGGGAGTTAGGGACAGATACGCAGTATTTT
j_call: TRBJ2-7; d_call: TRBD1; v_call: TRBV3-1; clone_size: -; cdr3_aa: CASSRTWNRGPEQYF; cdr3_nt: TGTGCCAGCAGCCGGACGTGGAACAGGGGACCCGAGCAGTACTTC
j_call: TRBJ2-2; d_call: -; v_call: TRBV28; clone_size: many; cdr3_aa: CASQLGFGELFF; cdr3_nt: TGTGCCTCTCAACTGGGATTCGGGGAGCTGTTTTTT
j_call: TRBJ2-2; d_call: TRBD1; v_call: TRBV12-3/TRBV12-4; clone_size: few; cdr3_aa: CASRPGQGYTGELFF; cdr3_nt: TGTGCCAGCAGACCGGGACAGGGTTACACCGGGGAGCTGTTTTTT
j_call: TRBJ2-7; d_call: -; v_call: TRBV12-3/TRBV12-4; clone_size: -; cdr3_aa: CASSFSSELVNEQYF; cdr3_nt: TGTGCCAGCAGTTTTTCTTCGGAACTAGTGAACGAGCAGTACTTC
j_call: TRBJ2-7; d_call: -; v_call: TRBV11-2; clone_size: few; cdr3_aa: CASSWVRATYEQYF; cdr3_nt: TGTGCCAGCAGCTGGGTGAGGGCTACCTACGAGCAGTACTTC
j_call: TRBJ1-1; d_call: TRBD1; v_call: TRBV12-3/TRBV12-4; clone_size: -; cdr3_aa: CASSFSGTGGTEAFF; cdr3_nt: TGTGCCAGCAGTTTCTCCGGCACAGGGGGCACTGAAGCTTTCTTT
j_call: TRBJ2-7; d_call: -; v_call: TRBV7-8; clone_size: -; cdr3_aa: CASSLEQDRYEQYF; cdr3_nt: TGTGCCAGCAGCTTAGAGCAGGACCGCTACGAGCAGTACTTC
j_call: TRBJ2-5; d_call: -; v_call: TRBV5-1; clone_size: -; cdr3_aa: CASSPTGEYQETQYF; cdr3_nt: TGCGCCAGCAGCCCCACGGGGGAGTACCAAGAGACCCAGTACTTC
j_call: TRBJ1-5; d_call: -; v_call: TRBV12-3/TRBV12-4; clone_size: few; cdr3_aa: CASTLRGWGQPQHF; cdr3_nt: TGTGCCAGCACCCTGAGGGGGTGGGGTCAGCCCCAGCATTTT
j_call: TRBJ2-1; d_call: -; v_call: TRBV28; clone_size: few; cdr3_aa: CASSWGLGENEQFF; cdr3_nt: TGTGCCAGCAGTTGGGGTCTTGGGGAGAATGAGCAGTTCTTC
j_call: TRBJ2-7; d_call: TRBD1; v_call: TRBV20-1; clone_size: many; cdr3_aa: CSAGQGAHYEQYF; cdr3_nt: TGCAGTGCTGGTCAGGGGGCCCACTACGAGCAGTACTTC
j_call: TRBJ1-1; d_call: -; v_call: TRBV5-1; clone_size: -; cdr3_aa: CASSLAAGRSGTEAFF; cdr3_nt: TGCGCCAGCAGCTTGGCAGCAGGGCGCAGCGGCACTGAAGCTTTCTTT
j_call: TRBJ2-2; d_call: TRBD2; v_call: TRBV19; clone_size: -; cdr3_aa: CASRVGTTVTGELFF; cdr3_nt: TGTGCCAGTAGAGTCGGGACTACTGTCACCGGGGAGCTGTTTTTT
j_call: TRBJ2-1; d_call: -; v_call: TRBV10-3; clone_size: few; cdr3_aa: CAIRDSNYNEQFF; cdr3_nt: TGTGCCATCCGGGACTCGAACTACAATGAGCAGTTCTTC
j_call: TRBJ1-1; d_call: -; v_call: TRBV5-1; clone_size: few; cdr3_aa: CASSLSLGDTEAFF; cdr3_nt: TGCGCCAGCAGCCTATCCCTAGGCGACACTGAAGCTTTCTTT
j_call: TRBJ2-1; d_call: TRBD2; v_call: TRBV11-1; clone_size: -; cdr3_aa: CASSLGGEGPADNEQFF; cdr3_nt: TGTGCCAGCAGCTTGGGAGGGGAGGGCCCGGCTGACAATGAGCAGTTCTTC
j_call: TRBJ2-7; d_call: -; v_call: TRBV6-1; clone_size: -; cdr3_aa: CASRSGGLSSYEQYF; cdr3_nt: TGTGCCAGCAGGTCCGGGGGCCTGAGCTCCTACGAGCAGTACTTC
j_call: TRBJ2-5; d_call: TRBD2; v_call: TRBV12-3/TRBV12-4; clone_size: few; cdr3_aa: CASSPPGLANQETQYF; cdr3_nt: TGTGCCAGCAGTCCACCGGGACTAGCGAATCAAGAGACCCAGTACTTC
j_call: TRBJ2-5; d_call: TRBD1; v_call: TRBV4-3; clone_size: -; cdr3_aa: CASSQYRGETQYF; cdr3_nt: TGCGCCAGCAGCCAATACAGGGGGGAGACCCAGTACTTC
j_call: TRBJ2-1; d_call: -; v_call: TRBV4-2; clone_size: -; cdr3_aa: CASSQTFGNYNEQFF; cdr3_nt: TGTGCCAGCAGCCAAACCTTCGGCAATTACAATGAGCAGTTCTTC
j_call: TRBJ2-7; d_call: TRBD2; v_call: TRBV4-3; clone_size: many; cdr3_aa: CASSQVLAGGYEQYF; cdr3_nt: TGCGCCAGCAGCCAAGTATTAGCGGGGGGCTACGAGCAGTACTTC
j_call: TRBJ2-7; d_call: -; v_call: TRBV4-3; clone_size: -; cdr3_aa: CASSEGGGSYEQYF; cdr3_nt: TGCGCCAGCAGCGAGGGAGGCGGGTCCTACGAGCAGTACTTC
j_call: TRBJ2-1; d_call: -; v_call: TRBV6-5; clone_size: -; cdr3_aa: CASSYSPAIYNEQFF; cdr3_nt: TGTGCCAGCAGTTACTCGCCCGCCATCTACAATGAGCAGTTCTTC
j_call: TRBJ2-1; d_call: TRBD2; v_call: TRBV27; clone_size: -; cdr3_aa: CASKSGTSGTEQFF; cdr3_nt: TGTGCCAGCAAATCCGGGACTAGTGGTACGGAGCAGTTCTTC